This T cell receptor (beta chain) was captured by sequencing in a study of Graves' ophthalmopathy and Graves' hyperthyroidism. Study observations and caveats: Separation of ophthalmopathy from stable hyperthyroidism was achieved by a 13-signature model, at 85% to 90% sensitivity and roughly 81% specificity. Appearing in blood as well were most expanded thyroid clonotypes above 0.001 frequency.

This clonotype was detected ten times or more. As yet, its antigen is unknown. With 6 bases removed from V and 4 bases from J, the gap between germline ends came to 13 bases. Germline lookup yields CDR1 MNHGY and CDR2 SAAAGT. The CDR3 has 13 amino acids. Hyperthyroidism patients had new diagnoses, durations under 2 months, and ages of 18 to 65. A diagnosis was made from clinical symptoms together with serum thyroxine, TRAb, thyroid ultrasound and orbital computed tomography. RNA transcripts yielded amplified TCR beta CDR3 regions. RT-PCR with HTBI primers came first, then second-round multiplex PCR. TCRdb processed the multiplex PCR reads anew with MiXCR; each CDR3 protein has one entry. The top ten hold over 3.5% of the sample, which has about 590,000 distinct CDR3 sequences, just under 40% seen once.

The specimen was peripheral blood or thyroid tissue (not recorded which). The receptor was isolated from an adult man with Graves' hyperthyroidism. The J gene is TRBJ2-7, the V gene TRBV6-8; D gene uncertain. The CDR3 DNA follows: TGTGCCAGCAGACACCAATCCATTTACGAGCAGTACTTC. Its translation is CASRHQSIYEQYF.